Detailed here is one T cell receptor (beta chain). This sample is drawn from a study of follicular helper T cells after annual influenza vaccination. The time point: 2015-2016 season, pre-vaccination. Adults were given seasonal inactivated influenza vaccine, and blood CD4 subsets were sorted before and after vaccination. Donors with HIV/AIDS, active malignancy, immunomodulators or active illness were excluded. V was clipped by 2 bases and J by 2 bases, with 22 bases between them. The germline V gene encodes CDR1 SGHVS and CDR2 FNYEAQ. The CDR3 sequence is 18 residues long. TCRdb's table, derived via immunoSEQ multiplex PCR, lists solely in-frame clones and lacks some. The sample yields under 15,000 clones, about 83% seen once.

The TCR was taken from an adult who received the influenza vaccine. The chain joins TRBV7-6 to TRBJ2-7; D is possibly TRBD2 (5 bases). Sequencing was performed on CXCR5- memory CD4+ T cells sorted from blood, taken on the day of influenza vaccination. CDR3 loop: CASSLSPGLMIETYEQYF. In DNA form, the CDR3 reads TGTGCCAGCAGCTTAAGCCCCGGACTCATGATCGAAACCTACGAGCAGTACTTC. Based on the CDR3 plus reference TRBV7-6 and TRBJ2-7, the full variable domain is GAGVSQSPRYKVTKRGQDVALRCDPISGHVSLYWYRQALGQGPEFLTYFNYEAQQDKSGLPNDRFSAERPEGSISTLTIQRTEQRDSAMYRCASSLSPGLMIETYEQYFGPGTRLTVT.